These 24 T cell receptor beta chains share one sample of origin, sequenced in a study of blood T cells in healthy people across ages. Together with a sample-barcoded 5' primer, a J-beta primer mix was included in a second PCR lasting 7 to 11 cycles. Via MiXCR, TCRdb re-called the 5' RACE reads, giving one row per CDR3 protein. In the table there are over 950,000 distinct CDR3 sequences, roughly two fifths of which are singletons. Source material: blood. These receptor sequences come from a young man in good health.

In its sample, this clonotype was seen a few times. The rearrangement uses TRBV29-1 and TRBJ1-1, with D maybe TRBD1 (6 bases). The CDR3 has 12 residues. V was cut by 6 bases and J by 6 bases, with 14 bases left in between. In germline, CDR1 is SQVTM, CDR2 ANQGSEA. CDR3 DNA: TGCAGCGTAGCGACAGGTGGCTCTGAAGCTTTCTTT. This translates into CSVATGGSEAFF.

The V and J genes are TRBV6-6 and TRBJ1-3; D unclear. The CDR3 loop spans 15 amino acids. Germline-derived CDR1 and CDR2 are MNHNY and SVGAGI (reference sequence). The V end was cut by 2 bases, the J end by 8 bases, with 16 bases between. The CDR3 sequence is CASSYGATSADTIYF. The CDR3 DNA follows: TGTGCCAGCAGTTACGGCGCCACCTCTGCGGACACCATATATTTT.

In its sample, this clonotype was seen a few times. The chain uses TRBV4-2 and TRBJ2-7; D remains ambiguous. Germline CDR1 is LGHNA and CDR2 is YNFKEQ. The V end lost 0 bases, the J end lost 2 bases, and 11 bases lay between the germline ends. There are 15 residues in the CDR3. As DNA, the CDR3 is TGTGCCAGCAGCCAAGAAGGCGCCACTACCTACGAGCAGTACTTC. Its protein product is CASSQEGATTYEQYF.

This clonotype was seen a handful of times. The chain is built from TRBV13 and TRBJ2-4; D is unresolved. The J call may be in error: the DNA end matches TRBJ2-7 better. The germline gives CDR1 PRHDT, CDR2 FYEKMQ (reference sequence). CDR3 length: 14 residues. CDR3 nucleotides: TGTGCCAGCAGCTCGCGGCTTTCGCATTACGAGCAGTACTTC. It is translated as CASSSRLSHYEQYF.

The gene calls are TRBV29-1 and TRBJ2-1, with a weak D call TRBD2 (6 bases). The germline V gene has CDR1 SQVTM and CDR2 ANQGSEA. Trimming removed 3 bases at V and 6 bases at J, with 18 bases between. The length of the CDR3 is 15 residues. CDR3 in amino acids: CSVEVRGPGGNEQFF. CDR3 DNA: TGCAGCGTTGAGGTGCGAGGGCCCGGGGGCAATGAGCAGTTCTTC.

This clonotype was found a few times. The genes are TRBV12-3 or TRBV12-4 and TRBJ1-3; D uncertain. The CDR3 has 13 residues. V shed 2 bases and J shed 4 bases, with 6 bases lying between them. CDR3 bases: TGTGCCAGCAGTTTAAACAGCGGAAACACCATATATTTT. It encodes CASSLNSGNTIYF.

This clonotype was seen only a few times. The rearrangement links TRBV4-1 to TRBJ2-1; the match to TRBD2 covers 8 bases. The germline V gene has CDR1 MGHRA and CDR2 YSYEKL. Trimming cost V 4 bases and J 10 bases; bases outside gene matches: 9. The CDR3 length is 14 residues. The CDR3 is CASSPTGLAHEQFF. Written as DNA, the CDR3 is TGCGCCAGCAGCCCGACCGGACTAGCTCACGAGCAGTTCTTC.

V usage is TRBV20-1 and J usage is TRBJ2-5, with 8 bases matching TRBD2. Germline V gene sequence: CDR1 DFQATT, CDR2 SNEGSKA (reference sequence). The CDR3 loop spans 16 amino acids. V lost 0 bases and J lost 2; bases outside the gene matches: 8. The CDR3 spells CSARDRERGPQETQYF. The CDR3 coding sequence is TGCAGTGCTAGAGATCGGGAGCGGGGGCCTCAAGAGACCCAGTACTTC.

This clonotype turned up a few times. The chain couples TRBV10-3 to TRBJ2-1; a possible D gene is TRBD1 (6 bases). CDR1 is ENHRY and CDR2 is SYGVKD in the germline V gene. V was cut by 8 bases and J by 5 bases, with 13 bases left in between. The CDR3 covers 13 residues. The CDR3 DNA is TGTGCCATCCGGACAGCCTGGGACAATGAGCAGTTCTTC. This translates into CAIRTAWDNEQFF.

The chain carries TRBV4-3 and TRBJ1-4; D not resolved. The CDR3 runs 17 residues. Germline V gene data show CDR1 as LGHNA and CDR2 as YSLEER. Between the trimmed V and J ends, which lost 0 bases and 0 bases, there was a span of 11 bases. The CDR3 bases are TGCGCCAGCAGCCAAGACCCTTTTGGGTCAACTAATGAAAAACTGTTTTTT. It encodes CASSQDPFGSTNEKLFF.

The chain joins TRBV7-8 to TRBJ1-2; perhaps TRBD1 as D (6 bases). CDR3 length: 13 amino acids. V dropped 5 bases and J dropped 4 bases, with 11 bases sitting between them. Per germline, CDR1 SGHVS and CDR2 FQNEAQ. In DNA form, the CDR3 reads TGTGCCAGCAGCGCAGGGGCTAGCTATGGCTACACCTTC. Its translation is CASSAGASYGYTF.

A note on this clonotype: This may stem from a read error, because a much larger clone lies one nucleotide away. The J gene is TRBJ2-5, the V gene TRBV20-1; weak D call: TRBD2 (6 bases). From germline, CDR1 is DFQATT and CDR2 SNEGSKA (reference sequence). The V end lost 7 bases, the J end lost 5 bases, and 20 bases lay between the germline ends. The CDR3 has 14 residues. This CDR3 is CSVLPQTSFETQYF. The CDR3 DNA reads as TGCAGTGTTCTCCCTCAAACTAGCTTCGAGACCCAGTACTTC.

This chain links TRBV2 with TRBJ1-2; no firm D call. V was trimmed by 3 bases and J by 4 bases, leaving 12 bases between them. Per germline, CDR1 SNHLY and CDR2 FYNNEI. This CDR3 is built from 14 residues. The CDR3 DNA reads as TGTGCCAGCAGTGAGCGTAAGGGCTCCTATGGCTACACCTTC. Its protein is CASSERKGSYGYTF.

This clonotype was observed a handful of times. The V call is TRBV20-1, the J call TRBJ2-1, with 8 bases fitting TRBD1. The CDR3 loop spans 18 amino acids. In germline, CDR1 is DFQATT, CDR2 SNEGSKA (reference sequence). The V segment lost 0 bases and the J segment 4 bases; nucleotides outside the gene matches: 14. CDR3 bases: TGCAGTGCTAGAGATCGGAACAGGCCAGGGGGCTTTTACAATGAGCAGTTCTTC. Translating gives CSARDRNRPGGFYNEQFF.

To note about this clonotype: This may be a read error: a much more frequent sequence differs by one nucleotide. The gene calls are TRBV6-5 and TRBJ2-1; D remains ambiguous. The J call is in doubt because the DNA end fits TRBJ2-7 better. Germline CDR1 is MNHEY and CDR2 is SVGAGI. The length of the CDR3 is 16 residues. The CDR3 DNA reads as TGTGCCAGCAGTCCAGGTGTTCTCGGCGCCTACAATGAGCAGTACTTC. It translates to CASSPGVLGAYNEQYF.

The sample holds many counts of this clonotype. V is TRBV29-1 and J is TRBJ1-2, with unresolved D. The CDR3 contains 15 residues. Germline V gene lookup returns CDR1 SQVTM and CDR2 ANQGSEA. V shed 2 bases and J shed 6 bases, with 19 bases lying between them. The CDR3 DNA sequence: TGCAGCGTTGAACCCCTGTCCAGGAGGTATCATGGCTACACCTTC. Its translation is CSVEPLSRRYHGYTF.

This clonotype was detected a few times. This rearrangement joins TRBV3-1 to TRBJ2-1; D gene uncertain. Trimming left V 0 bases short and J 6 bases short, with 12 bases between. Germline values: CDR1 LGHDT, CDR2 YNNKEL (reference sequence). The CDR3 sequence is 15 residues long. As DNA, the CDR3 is TGTGCCAGCAGCCAAGATGCGACGGTCGGCAATGAGCAGTTCTTC. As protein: CASSQDATVGNEQFF.

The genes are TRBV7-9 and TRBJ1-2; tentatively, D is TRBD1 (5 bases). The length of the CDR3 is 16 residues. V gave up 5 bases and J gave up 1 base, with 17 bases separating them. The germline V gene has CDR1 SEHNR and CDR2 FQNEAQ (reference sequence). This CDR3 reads CASSRMAGGINYGYTF. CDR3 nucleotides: TGTGCCAGCAGCAGGATGGCCGGGGGGATTAACTATGGCTACACCTTC.

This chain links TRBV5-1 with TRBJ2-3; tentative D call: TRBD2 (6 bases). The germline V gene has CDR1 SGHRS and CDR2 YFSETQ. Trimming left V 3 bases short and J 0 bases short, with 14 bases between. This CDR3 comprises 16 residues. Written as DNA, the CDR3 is TGCGCCAGCAGCTGGGGTAGCGGTACTAGCACAGATACGCAGTATTTT. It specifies CASSWGSGTSTDTQYF.

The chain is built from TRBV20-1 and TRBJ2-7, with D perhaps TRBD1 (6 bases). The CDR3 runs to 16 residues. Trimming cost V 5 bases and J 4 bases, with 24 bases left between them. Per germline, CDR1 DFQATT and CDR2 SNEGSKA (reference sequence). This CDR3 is CSALPLTGTREYEQYF. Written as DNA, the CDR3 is TGCAGTGCTCTCCCCTTAACCGGGACAAGGGAGTACGAGCAGTACTTC.

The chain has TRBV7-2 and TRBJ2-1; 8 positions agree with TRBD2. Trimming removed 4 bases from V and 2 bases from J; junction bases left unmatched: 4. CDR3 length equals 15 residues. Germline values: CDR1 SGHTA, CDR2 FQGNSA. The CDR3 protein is CASSSIAGTYNEQFF. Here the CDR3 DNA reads TGTGCCAGCAGCTCCATAGCGGGGACCTACAATGAGCAGTTCTTC. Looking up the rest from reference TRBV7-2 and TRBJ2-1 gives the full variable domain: GAGVSQSPSNKVTEKGKDVELRCDPISGHTALYWYRQSLGQGLEFLIYFQGNSAPDKSGLPSDRFSAERTGGSVSTLTIQRTQQEDSAVYLCASSSIAGTYNEQFFGPGTRLTVL.

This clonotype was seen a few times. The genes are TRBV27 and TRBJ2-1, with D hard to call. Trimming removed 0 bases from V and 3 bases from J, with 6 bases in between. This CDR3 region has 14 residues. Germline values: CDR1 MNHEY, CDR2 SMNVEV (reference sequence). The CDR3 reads CASSLSIDYNEQFF. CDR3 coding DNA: TGTGCCAGCAGTTTATCGATCGACTACAATGAGCAGTTCTTC.

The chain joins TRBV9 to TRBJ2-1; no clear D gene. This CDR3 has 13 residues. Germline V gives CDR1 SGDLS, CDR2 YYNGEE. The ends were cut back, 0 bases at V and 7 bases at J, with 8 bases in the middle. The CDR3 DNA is TGTGCCAGCAGCGTAGGAGTGATAAATGAGCAGTTCTTC. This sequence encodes CASSVGVINEQFF.

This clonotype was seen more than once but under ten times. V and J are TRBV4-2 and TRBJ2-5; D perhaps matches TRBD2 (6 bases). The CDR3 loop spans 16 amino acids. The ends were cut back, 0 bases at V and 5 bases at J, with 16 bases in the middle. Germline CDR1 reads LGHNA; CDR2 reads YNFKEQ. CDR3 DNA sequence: TGTGCCAGCAGCCAAGATCCCCCACTAGCCGGGGAGACCCAGTACTTC. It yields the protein CASSQDPPLAGETQYF.